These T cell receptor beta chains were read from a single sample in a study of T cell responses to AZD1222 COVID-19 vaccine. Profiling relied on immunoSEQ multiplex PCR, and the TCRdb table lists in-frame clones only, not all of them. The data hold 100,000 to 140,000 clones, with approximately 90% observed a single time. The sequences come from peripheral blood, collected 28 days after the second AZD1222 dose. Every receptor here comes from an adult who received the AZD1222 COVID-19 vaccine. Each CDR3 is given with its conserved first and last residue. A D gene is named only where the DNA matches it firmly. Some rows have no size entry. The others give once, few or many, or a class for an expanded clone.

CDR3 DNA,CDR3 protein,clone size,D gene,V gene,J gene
TGTGCCAGCAGTTACTCTGGGGGGTACACTGAAGCTTTCTTT,CASSYSGGYTEAFF,.,.,TRBV6-6,TRBJ1-1
TGTGCCAGTGACGGCGGGGGCGGCTACACCTTC,CASDGGGGYTF,.,.,TRBV6-5,TRBJ1-2
TGTGCCACCAGCAGAGTGAGGGGAATCGTGGACGAGCAGTACTTC,CATSRVRGIVDEQYF,.,.,TRBV15,TRBJ2-7
TGTGCCAGCAGCTTGTTCCGGGACCCCCCCGGGGAGCTGTTTTTT,CASSLFRDPPGELFF,.,.,TRBV5-4,TRBJ2-2
TGCGCCAGCAGCCAAGACCGGGACAGAATTGAAGCTTTCTTT,CASSQDRDRIEAFF,.,TRBD1,TRBV4-1,TRBJ1-1
TGTGCCAGCAGTTCTTTCGCGGGGGGGGCTAGCTATGGCTACACCTTC,CASSSFAGGASYGYTF,.,.,TRBV3-1/TRBV3-2,TRBJ1-2
TGTGCCAGCAGCTTGGGTTCACATCACCTCTATGGCTACACCTTC,CASSLGSHHLYGYTF,.,.,TRBV11-2,TRBJ1-2
TGTGCCAGCAGAATAGCGGGAGGGCATGGCGGGGAGCTGTTTTTT,CASRIAGGHGGELFF,.,TRBD2,TRBV11-2,TRBJ2-2
TGTGCCAGCAGCCCCCTAGGGAACACTGAAGCTTTCTTT,CASSPLGNTEAFF,.,.,TRBV7-6,TRBJ1-1
TGCGCCAGCAGTGAGGGAACCTCTGGGATTGGAAACACCATATATTTT,CASSEGTSGIGNTIYF,.,.,TRBV10-1,TRBJ1-3
TGTGCCAGCAGTTCCCGACTAGCGGGAGAGCAGTACTTC,CASSSRLAGEQYF,.,TRBD2,TRBV12-3/TRBV12-4,TRBJ2-7
TGTGCCAGCAGCCTCAGGGGTGACGGGCTAGGGGCTTTCTTT,CASSLRGDGLGAFF,.,.,TRBV7-9,TRBJ1-1
TGTGCCAGCAGTCTATCAGGGGGCTTTCAGCCCCAGCATTTT,CASSLSGGFQPQHF,.,TRBD1,TRBV6-2/TRBV6-3,TRBJ1-5
TGCGCCAGCAGCCAAGACGGGACCCGCGGAGAAACCCTCCACTTT,CASSQDGTRGETLHF,few,.,TRBV4-3,TRBJ1-6
TGTGCCAGCAGCAAGGGGGGCACTGAAGCTTTCTTT,CASSKGGTEAFF,once,.,TRBV6-2/TRBV6-3,TRBJ1-1
TGTGCCACCAGCAGAGATCGGGGATGGGCCGGCACTGAAGCTTTCTTT,CATSRDRGWAGTEAFF,.,.,TRBV15,TRBJ1-1
TGCGCCAGCAGCGACAGGAGGGGGAGCACCGGGGAGCTGTTTTTT,CASSDRRGSTGELFF,.,.,TRBV5-1,TRBJ2-2
TGTGCCAGTAGGAATCGGGGGAGGAAGGAAAAACTGTTTTTT,CASRNRGRKEKLFF,.,.,TRBV19,TRBJ1-4
TGTGCCAGCAGTTCCACCTACTTGAACACTGAAGCTTTCTTT,CASSSTYLNTEAFF,.,.,TRBV27,TRBJ1-1
TGTGCCAGCAGCTTACGGGGGAGAGGTACAGATACGCAGTATTTT,CASSLRGRGTDTQYF,.,.,TRBV7-2,TRBJ2-3
TGTGCCAGCAGCCAAATTTTCGGGGAATCACCCCTCCACTTT,CASSQIFGESPLHF,.,.,TRBV3-1/TRBV3-2,TRBJ1-6
TGTGCCAGCAGCCTCGAGGGTACTGAAGCTTTCTTT,CASSLEGTEAFF,few,.,TRBV12-3/TRBV12-4,TRBJ1-1
TGTGCCAGCAGTCCAACGGACAGGGGGATTGGTGAAGCTTTCTTT,CASSPTDRGIGEAFF,.,TRBD1,TRBV28,TRBJ1-1
TGTGCCTGGTTACAGACGACTAACTATGGCTACACCTTC,CAWLQTTNYGYTF,.,.,TRBV30,TRBJ1-2
TGTGCCAGCAGTTTAGCGGGAGCAGGGGATGAGCAGTTCTTC,CASSLAGAGDEQFF,.,TRBD2,TRBV6-5,TRBJ2-1
TGTGCCAGCAGCTTAGAGGGTAGCTCGGCTTACGAGCAGTACTTC,CASSLEGSSAYEQYF,.,.,TRBV7-2,TRBJ2-7
TGTGCCAGCAGCCGGGACAGGGCTCGCACAGATACGCAGTATTTT,CASSRDRARTDTQYF,.,TRBD1,TRBV27,TRBJ2-3
TGTGCCTGGAGCCATCGGGGGGCGACTATCTATGGCTACACCTTC,CAWSHRGATIYGYTF,.,.,TRBV30,TRBJ1-2
TGCGCCAGCAGTTATCCGGGACAGAGGAACTATGGCTACACCTTC,CASSYPGQRNYGYTF,.,TRBD1,TRBV10-2,TRBJ1-2
TGTGCCAGCAGGTTGACAGGGATTGGTGAAAAACTGTTTTTT,CASRLTGIGEKLFF,.,TRBD1,TRBV7-9,TRBJ1-4
TGTGCCAGCAGCGCTCGACAGGGGGTGAGCAATCAGCCCCAGCATTTT,CASSARQGVSNQPQHF,once,TRBD1,TRBV4-2,TRBJ1-5
TGTGCCACCAGTGATTTGCGGGGACAGGGGGCAAATACGCAGTATTTT,CATSDLRGQGANTQYF,.,TRBD1,TRBV24-1,TRBJ2-3
TGCGCCAGCAGCCAAGATCTAAAAAAGGCGTGGCAGGGGAACTCACCCCTCCACTTT,CASSQDLKKAWQGNSPLHF,.,.,TRBV4-1,TRBJ1-6
TGTGCCAGCAGTTACGAGGGACTAGCGGGTAGCGAGCAGTACTTC,CASSYEGLAGSEQYF,.,TRBD2,TRBV6-2/TRBV6-3,TRBJ2-7
TGTGCCAGCAGCTTAGCCGGGACAGGGGGCATGTACGAGCAGTACTTC,CASSLAGTGGMYEQYF,.,TRBD1,TRBV7-2,TRBJ2-7
TGTGCCAGCAGTTTAAGGATGAACACTGAAGCTTTCTTT,CASSLRMNTEAFF,.,.,TRBV27,TRBJ1-1
TGTGCCAGCAGCGCTCCGGGGCCCGGATGGGAGACCCAGTACTTC,CASSAPGPGWETQYF,.,.,TRBV9,TRBJ2-5
TGCGCCAGCAGCCAACTAGCAGCCTCCTACAATGAGCAGTTCTTC,CASSQLAASYNEQFF,.,.,TRBV4-1,TRBJ2-1
TGTGCCAGTAGTTCATACGGAGGCAATCAGCCCCAGCATTTT,CASSSYGGNQPQHF,once,.,TRBV19,TRBJ1-5
TGTGCCATCAGTGAGTCTGGGCAGGGGGCAACTGAAGCTTTCTTT,CAISESGQGATEAFF,.,TRBD1,TRBV10-3,TRBJ1-1
TGTGCCAGCAGTTTTGGGGAGCACTATGGCTACACCTTC,CASSFGEHYGYTF,once,.,TRBV28,TRBJ1-2
TGTGCCAGCAGTTCTCTAGCGGGGGGCGTCAATGAGCAGTTCTTC,CASSSLAGGVNEQFF,few,TRBD2,TRBV2,TRBJ2-1
TGCGCCAGCAGCCCTGGACAGGGAGATCAGCCCCAGCATTTT,CASSPGQGDQPQHF,.,TRBD1,TRBV5-1,TRBJ1-5
TGTGGGTCTGGGACAGGGGCTGAGTACAATGGCTACACCTTC,CGSGTGAEYNGYTF,once,TRBD1,TRBV19,TRBJ1-2
TGTGCCAGCAGCTTGAGGGGAGGTCAGCCCCAGCATTTT,CASSLRGGQPQHF,.,.,TRBV11-3,TRBJ1-5
TGTGCCTGGAGTCTCCTGTGGTCAAGGGTTGGCTACACCTTC,CAWSLLWSRVGYTF,.,.,TRBV30,TRBJ1-2
TGTGCCAGCGAAGGACTAGCGAACACCGGGGAGCTGTTTTTT,CASEGLANTGELFF,.,TRBD2,TRBV7-8,TRBJ2-2
TGTGCCAGCAGCCATGGACCCGCCAAAAACATGAACACTGAAGCTTTCTTT,CASSHGPAKNMNTEAFF,.,.,TRBV21-1,TRBJ1-1
TGTGCCAGCAGCTGGACAACGACGAGAGCTTTCTTT,CASSWTTTRAFF,.,.,TRBV28,TRBJ1-1
TGTGCCAGCAGAAACCAGGGGGGCGGGTATGGCTACACCTTC,CASRNQGGGYGYTF,.,TRBD1,TRBV6-5,TRBJ1-2
TGTGCCAGCAGCCTTGGTGTCGGGGCCATTCCTCAAGAGACCCAGTACTTC,CASSLGVGAIPQETQYF,.,.,TRBV5-5,TRBJ2-5
TGTGCCAGCAGCTTAGCGGTCAGGGACTCCTACGAGCAGTACTTC,CASSLAVRDSYEQYF,.,.,TRBV11-2,TRBJ2-7
TGTGCCAGCAGTTCGGGGCCCTTAGAGCAGTACTTC,CASSSGPLEQYF,.,.,TRBV27,TRBJ2-7
TGTGCCAGCAGCCAAGATCTACGGCAGGACTCTGGGGCCAACGTCCTGACTTTC,CASSQDLRQDSGANVLTF,.,.,TRBV3-1/TRBV3-2,TRBJ2-6
TGTGCCAGAAGCTTGGGACAGGGGGACACTGAAGCTTTCTTT,CARSLGQGDTEAFF,.,TRBD1,TRBV5-3,TRBJ1-1
TGTGCCAGCAGCCCCGGGACAGGGGTCCCTCGGAACACTGAAGCTTTCTTT,CASSPGTGVPRNTEAFF,.,TRBD1,TRBV7-2,TRBJ1-1
TGTGCCACCAGCAGATCTAGGACTAGCACAGATACGCAGTATTTT,CATSRSRTSTDTQYF,.,.,TRBV15,TRBJ2-3
TGTGCCAGCAGTTACTCCGCGGTCCAGGGGGGCACGCAGTATTTT,CASSYSAVQGGTQYF,.,.,TRBV6-5,TRBJ2-3
TGTGCCAGCAGTGAAACAGGGTCTGGAAACACCATATATTTT,CASSETGSGNTIYF,.,.,TRBV6-1,TRBJ1-3
TGTGCCAGCAGCTTGCAGGGCTCCGGGGAGCTGTTTTTT,CASSLQGSGELFF,.,.,TRBV5-5,TRBJ2-2